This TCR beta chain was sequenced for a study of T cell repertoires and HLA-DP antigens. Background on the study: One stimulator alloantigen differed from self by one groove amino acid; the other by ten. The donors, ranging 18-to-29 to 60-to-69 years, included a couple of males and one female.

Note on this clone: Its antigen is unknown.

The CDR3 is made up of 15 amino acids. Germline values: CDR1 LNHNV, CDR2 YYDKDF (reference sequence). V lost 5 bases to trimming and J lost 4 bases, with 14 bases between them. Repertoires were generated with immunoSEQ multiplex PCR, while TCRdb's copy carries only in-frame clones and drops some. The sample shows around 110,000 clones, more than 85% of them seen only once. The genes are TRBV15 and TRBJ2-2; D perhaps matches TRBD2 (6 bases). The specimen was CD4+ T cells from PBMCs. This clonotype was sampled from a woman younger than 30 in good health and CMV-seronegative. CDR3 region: CATSSRDWGTGELFF. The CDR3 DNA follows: TGTGCCACCAGCTCCCGGGACTGGGGCACCGGGGAGCTGTTTTTT.